This passage covers 25 T cell receptor beta chains from one sample sequenced in a study of blood T cell repertoires in COVID-19. Sequencing used immunoSEQ multiplex PCR; TCRdb keeps in-frame clones, though not all of them. The sample lists around 100,000 clones, approximately 88% occurring once. Sequenced sample: peripheral blood. These receptors were obtained from a woman in her fifties or sixties with acute or convalescent COVID-19.

The J gene is TRBJ2-1, the V gene TRBV28, with a weak D call TRBD2 (5 bases). The CDR3 runs 15 residues. Per the germline V gene, CDR1 is MDHEN and CDR2 is SYDVKM. The V gene lost 3 bases and the J gene lost 0 bases, with 9 bases spanning the gap. This CDR3 is CASSLVGSSYNEQFF. The CDR3 nucleotides read TGTGCCAGCAGTTTGGTGGGGAGCTCCTACAATGAGCAGTTCTTC. Complete variable domain (other parts from reference TRBV28 and TRBJ2-1): DVKVTQSSRYLVKRTGEKVFLECVQDMDHENMFWYRQDPGLGLRLIYFSYDVKMKEKGDIPEGYSVSREKKERFSLILESASTNQTSMYLCASSLVGSSYNEQFFGPGTRLTVL.

V usage is TRBV5-1 and J usage is TRBJ1-2; 7 bases fit TRBD1. The CDR3 covers 13 residues. In germline, CDR1 is SGHRS, CDR2 YFSETQ. With V trimmed by 3 bases and J by 6 bases, 5 bases remained unmatched. CDR3 in amino acids: CASSSRQGNGYTF. CDR3 nucleotide sequence: TGCGCCAGCAGCTCCCGACAGGGAAATGGCTACACCTTC.

This rearrangement joins TRBV4-1 to TRBJ2-5; 11 bases align to TRBD2. This CDR3 has 15 residues. V gave up 4 bases and J gave up 2 bases; unmatched junction bases: 3. CDR1 and CDR2 (germline): MGHRA, YSYEKL. The CDR3 loop reads CASSLAGGPQETQYF. The CDR3 DNA reads TGCGCCAGCAGCCTAGCGGGAGGGCCTCAAGAGACCCAGTACTTC.

The V and J genes are TRBV29-1 and TRBJ1-1; perhaps TRBD1 as D (5 bases). Looked up from germline, CDR1 is SQVTM and CDR2 is ANQGSEA. V shed 5 bases and J shed 1 base, with 11 bases lying between them. The CDR3 loop spans 13 amino acids. This CDR3 reads CSVSVGGNTEAFF. The CDR3 region has the DNA TGCAGCGTTAGTGTCGGGGGGAACACTGAAGCTTTCTTT.

The chain links TRBV7-2 to TRBJ2-5, with TRBD2 identical over 12 bases. The CDR3 extends over 16 amino acids. In germline, CDR1 is SGHTA, CDR2 FQGNSA. V lost 5 bases to trimming and J lost 1 base; unmatched junction nucleotides: 5. The CDR3 sequence is CASSPTSGRIQETQYF. For the CDR3, the DNA is TGTGCCAGCAGCCCAACTAGCGGGAGGATCCAAGAGACCCAGTACTTC.

This clone was observed a few times. This chain joins TRBV11-3 and TRBJ1-6, with 8 positions matching TRBD1. Germline V gene data show CDR1 as SGHNT and CDR2 as YENEEA. With V trimmed by 5 bases and J by 5 bases, 2 bases remained unmatched. This CDR3 is built from 14 residues. The CDR3 nucleotides are TGTGCCAGCAGCCGGGGACAGGATAATTCACCCCTCCACTTT. This sequence encodes CASSRGQDNSPLHF.

Worth noting for this clone: This CDR3 is also generated by other DNA sequences in the sample. The chain couples TRBV29-1 to TRBJ2-5, with TRBD1 identical over 10 bases. The germline gives CDR1 SQVTM, CDR2 ANQGSEA. CDR3 length: 13 residues. J was trimmed by 4 bases and V by 6 bases; bases with no gene match: 5. The CDR3 DNA is TGCAGCGTGGGGACAGGGGTGAGAGAGACCCAGTACTTC. Translated: CSVGTGVRETQYF.

V is TRBV11-2 and J is TRBJ1-5; TRBD1 matches at 8 bases. Germline V gives CDR1 SGHAT, CDR2 FQNNGV. V lost 1 base to trimming and J lost 7 bases; unmatched junction nucleotides: 6. The CDR3 spans 15 residues. In DNA form, the CDR3 reads TGTGCCAGCAGCTTAGGCAGGGGGCTACGACAGCCCCAGCATTTT. Its translation is CASSLGRGLRQPQHF.

The chain employs TRBV5-1 and TRBJ1-2; no clear D. Trimming took 5 bases from V and 2 from J, leaving 7 bases between them. The CDR3 is 12 residues long. Germline CDR1 SGHRS, CDR2 YFSETQ. CDR3 DNA sequence: TGCGCCAGCAGTGGAGGAAACTATGGCTACACCTTC. Translation: CASSGGNYGYTF.

This chain joins TRBV3-1 (or the pseudogene TRBV3-2) and TRBJ2-7, with 10 nucleotides matching TRBD2. The length of the CDR3 is 15 residues. Germline V gene lookup returns CDR1 LGHDT and CDR2 YNNKEL (reference sequence). V was pared by 8 bases and J by 7 bases, with 14 bases of the junction left unmatched. CDR3 in amino acids: CASGRLLAGDDEQYV. The CDR3 nucleotides are TGTGCCAGCGGGAGACTCCTAGCGGGAGATGATGAGCAGTACGTC.

This clone was detected a few times. The chain recombines TRBV9 with TRBJ2-2; D might be TRBD1 (5 bases). This CDR3 is 13 amino acids long. V shed 3 bases and J shed 5 bases, with 8 bases lying between them. Germline CDR1 and CDR2: SGDLS and YYNGEE. CDR3 protein: CASSAAGTGELFF. The CDR3 DNA sequence: TGTGCCAGCAGCGCCGCAGGGACCGGGGAGCTGTTTTTT.

The rearrangement joins TRBV5-8 to TRBJ1-1; unclear D gene. Germline lookup yields CDR1 SGHTS and CDR2 YDEGEE. Trimming cost V 5 bases and J 0 bases, with 11 bases left between them. The CDR3 spans 14 residues. The CDR3, as DNA: TGTGCCAGCAGTGCAGTCAGAATGAACACTGAAGCTTTCTTT. It translates to CASSAVRMNTEAFF.

V and J are TRBV28 and TRBJ1-2, with D possibly matching TRBD1 (6 bases). The CDR3 runs to 15 residues. Germline V gene data show CDR1 as MDHEN and CDR2 as SYDVKM. V was pared by 6 bases and J by 4 bases, with 18 bases between. This CDR3 reads CASSTRRGGGYGYTF. DNA for the CDR3: TGTGCCAGCAGCACAAGGCGGGGAGGGGGCTATGGCTACACCTTC.

The chain has TRBV3-1 (or the pseudogene TRBV3-2) and TRBJ1-1; TRBD1 matches at 11 bases. This CDR3 spans 16 amino acids. The ends lost 4 bases at V and 0 bases at J; junction bases unmatched: 4. Germline V gives CDR1 LGHDT, CDR2 YNNKEL (reference sequence). CDR3 in amino acids: CASSLGTGGMNTEAFF. In DNA form, the CDR3 reads TGTGCCAGCAGCCTCGGGACAGGGGGGATGAACACTGAAGCTTTCTTT.

In DNA form, the CDR3 reads TGTGCCAGCAGTCAGCGGGAGGCTGAGACCCAGTACTTC. Translated, it gives CASSQREAETQYF. V usage is TRBV6-5 and J usage is TRBJ2-5, with 9 nucleotides matching TRBD2. Germline V CDR1 and CDR2: MNHEY, SVGAGI. This CDR3 contains 13 residues. Trimming took 5 bases from V and 5 from J; bases not matched to a gene: 3.

The rearrangement joins TRBV5-1 to TRBJ1-1; 8 nucleotides agree with TRBD1. Germline loops: CDR1 SGHRS, CDR2 YFSETQ. J lost 7 bases, V lost 1 base, and 9 bases had no gene match. This CDR3 has 15 amino acids. The CDR3 loop is CASSLLGTGGLEAFF. The CDR3 bases are TGCGCCAGCAGCTTGCTCGGGACAGGAGGCCTTGAAGCTTTCTTT. Full variable domain (remainder filled in from reference TRBV5-1 and TRBJ1-1): KAGVTQTPRYLIKTRGQQVTLSCSPISGHRSVSWYQQTPGQGLQFLFEYFSETQRNKGNFPGRFSGRQFSNSRSEMNVSTLELGDSALYLCASSLLGTGGLEAFFGQGTRLTVV.

V gene TRBV5-6 combines with J gene TRBJ2-6; D is possibly TRBD2 (6 bases). Trimming pared 2 bases from V and 2 bases from J, leaving 11 bases between. The CDR3 contains 16 residues. CDR1 is SGHDT, CDR2 YYEEEE, per germline. The CDR3 bases are TGTGCCAGCAGCTTTGAAAGACTAGCTGGGGCCAACGTCCTGACTTTC. Protein product: CASSFERLAGANVLTF.

The gene calls are TRBV19 and TRBJ1-2; tentative D call: TRBD1 (5 bases). Per germline, CDR1 LNHDA and CDR2 SQIVND (reference sequence). Trimming took off 9 bases at V and 6 bases at J, with 20 bases between the two ends. The CDR3 extends over 14 amino acids. CDR3 bases: TGTGCCAGCCAACCGGGACTACTGCGAGATGGCTACACCTTC. It codes for CASQPGLLRDGYTF.

The chain links TRBV27 to TRBJ2-3, with 9 bases identical to TRBD2. From germline, CDR1 is MNHEY and CDR2 SMNVEV (reference sequence). This CDR3 has 13 residues. The junction had 4 bases not matched to a gene; V was cut back by 3 bases and J by 9 bases. The CDR3 nucleotides read TGTGCCAGCAGTTTGTGGCGGGAGGGGACGCAGTATTTT. Translation gives CASSLWREGTQYF.

Only one count was recorded for this clone. The rearrangement links TRBV11-3 to TRBJ2-5; perhaps TRBD2 as D (5 bases). CDR3 length: 12 residues. V gave up 6 bases and J gave up 4 bases, with 9 bases separating them. Germline V gives CDR1 SGHNT, CDR2 YENEEA. Here the CDR3 DNA reads TGTGCCAGCAGTCCGAGGGCAGAGACCCAGTACTTC. It is translated as CASSPRAETQYF.

This clone was observed a few times. V is TRBV4-2 and J is TRBJ2-2; 8 nucleotides agree with TRBD2. The germline V gene encodes CDR1 LGHNA and CDR2 YNFKEQ. This CDR3 has 16 amino acids. The J segment lost 8 bases and the V segment lost 4 bases, leaving 12 bases of the junction unmatched. CDR3 nucleotide sequence: TGTGCCAGCAGCCGAAGAGCGGACCGGGAGGGAGGGGAGCTGTTTTTT. Amino acid sequence: CASSRRADREGGELFF.

The chain combines TRBV28 with TRBJ2-2; the D gene is possibly TRBD1 (8 bases). Germline loops: CDR1 MDHEN, CDR2 SYDVKM. The ends were cut back, 4 bases at V and 9 bases at J, with 21 bases in the middle. The CDR3 runs to 16 residues. This CDR3 reads CASSSWEGQAHRELFF. DNA for the CDR3: TGTGCCAGCAGTTCTTGGGAGGGACAGGCTCACCGGGAGCTGTTTTTT.

In this sample, this clone turned up once. The V call is TRBV12-2, the J call TRBJ1-5. TRBV12-2 is flagged as a pseudogene. The CDR3 runs 16 residues. CDR3 loop: CASRSKRLEGSQPQHF. In nucleotides, the CDR3 is TGTGCAAGTCGCTCCAAACGTTTGGAGGGTAGTCAGCCCCAGCATTTT.

The chain combines TRBV9 with TRBJ2-5, with TRBD1 identical over 8 bases. Trimming at V came to 1 base and at J to 4 bases, leaving 3 bases not matched to a gene. Germline V gene sequence: CDR1 SGDLS, CDR2 YYNGEE. This CDR3 region has 14 residues. The CDR3 DNA sequence: TGTGCCAGCAGCGTACAGGGGGCCGTAGAGACCCAGTACTTC. Amino acid sequence: CASSVQGAVETQYF.

The chain joins TRBV5-1 to TRBJ1-1, with 8 bases matching TRBD1. The junction had 7 bases not matched to a gene; V was cut back by 9 bases and J by 0 bases. There are 14 residues in the CDR3. CDR1 SGHRS and CDR2 YFSETQ come from the germline V gene. Here the CDR3 DNA reads TGCGCCACTTCAGGGGGCCTTTTGAACACTGAAGCTTTCTTT. It codes for CATSGGLLNTEAFF.